These 7 T cell receptor beta chains originate from one sample sequenced in a study of neoadjuvant anti-PD-1 for oral cavity cancer. The protocol was immunoSEQ multiplex PCR, while the TCRdb copy is restricted to in-frame clones and leaves out a portion. The sample includes about 61,000 clones, roughly three quarters of them seen just once. The specimen comprised PBMCs, sampled before nivolumab (anti-PD-1) treatment. The receptors were gathered from a person between 40 and 85 years old with oral cavity squamous cell carcinoma.

The rearrangement links TRBV11-2 to TRBJ1-6, with D uncertain. The CDR3 totals 13 residues. Germline V lookup: CDR1 SGHAT, CDR2 FQNNGV. V was pared by 0 bases and J by 9 bases, with 6 bases between. This CDR3 is CASSLDTASPLHF. CDR3 DNA sequence: TGTGCCAGCAGCTTAGATACAGCTTCACCCCTCCACTTT.

This clone appeared a few times. The chain uses TRBV29-1 and TRBJ2-2; 9 bases are a match to TRBD1. Unmatched junction bases numbered 4, after V lost 5 bases and J lost 3 bases. CDR1 and CDR2 (germline): SQVTM, ANQGSEA. The CDR3 runs to 14 residues. The CDR3 nucleotides read TGCAGCGTTCTTACAGGGGGCCACACCGGGGAGCTGTTTTTT. Translated, it gives CSVLTGGHTGELFF.

V gene TRBV5-8 combines with J gene TRBJ2-5, with TRBD1 identical over 8 bases. The length of the CDR3 is 14 residues. With V trimmed by 0 bases and J by 5 bases, 3 bases remained unmatched. Germline CDR1 is SGHTS and CDR2 is YDEGEE. The CDR3 DNA follows: TGTGCCAGCAGCTTGGGACAGGGGCGGGAGACCCAGTACTTC. It translates to CASSLGQGRETQYF.

The V call is TRBV27, the J call TRBJ1-5; 10 bases match TRBD1. The CDR3 runs to 15 residues. The ends lost 5 bases at V and 3 bases at J; junction bases unmatched: 4. Germline CDR1 MNHEY, CDR2 SMNVEV (reference sequence). The DNA of the CDR3 is TGTGCCAGCAGTAAGGGACAGGGGATCAATCAGCCCCAGCATTTT. It is translated as CASSKGQGINQPQHF.

This clone was seen only once. The chain employs TRBV28 and TRBJ2-3, with 8 bases fitting TRBD2. J gave up 1 base and V 5 bases, and 5 bases lay outside the gene matches. Germline loops: CDR1 MDHEN, CDR2 SYDVKM. The CDR3 runs 15 residues. The CDR3 reads CASSSGSVGTDTQYF. CDR3 DNA: TGTGCCAGCAGTAGCGGGAGTGTTGGCACAGATACGCAGTATTTT. The full variable domain, completed using reference TRBV28 and TRBJ2-3, is DVKVTQSSRYLVKRTGEKVFLECVQDMDHENMFWYRQDPGLGLRLIYFSYDVKMKEKGDIPEGYSVSREKKERFSLILESASTNQTSMYLCASSSGSVGTDTQYFGPGTRLTVL.

This clone was seen just once. The chain carries TRBV6-1 and TRBJ2-3; 11 bases match TRBD2. CDR1 and CDR2 from the germline V gene are MNHNS and SASEGT. The ends lost 6 bases at V and 7 bases at J; junction bases unmatched: 9. The CDR3 is 15 amino acids. CDR3 sequence reads: CASRRSGGDYNTQYF. CDR3 sequence (DNA): TGTGCCAGCAGACGTAGCGGGGGGGACTATAATACGCAGTATTTT.

The chain uses TRBV6-1 and TRBJ2-1; 10 bases agree with TRBD2. The CDR3 is 15 residues long. Trimming at V came to 6 bases and at J to 0 bases, leaving 2 bases not matched to a gene. Germline V lookup: CDR1 MNHNS, CDR2 SASEGT. CDR3 in DNA: TGTGCCAGCAGAGCGGGAGGGAGCTCCTACAATGAGCAGTTCTTC. Translation gives CASRAGGSSYNEQFF.